These 29 T cell receptor beta chains originate from one sample sequenced in a study of beta chain features in type 1 diabetes. The entirety of the isolated RNA underwent reverse transcription, so expressed TCRB transcripts were sequenced. Libraries were prepared by immunoSEQ multiplex PCR; TCRdb keeps only in-frame clonotypes and omits some of them. Here the sample spans 600,000 to 650,000 clones, roughly a sixth being singletons. Sequencing was done on a sample of naive CD4+ T cells from blood. The receptors stem from a man younger than 30 in good health.

This clone has only a few counts. The chain combines TRBV12-5 with TRBJ2-3; D is ambiguous. With 3 bases removed from V and 0 bases from J, the gap between germline ends came to 7 bases. Germline V gene sequence: CDR1 LGHNT, CDR2 FRNRAP. This CDR3 is built from 14 residues. The CDR3 spells CASGFNPSTDTQYF. DNA for the CDR3: TGTGCTAGTGGTTTTAATCCTAGCACAGATACGCAGTATTTT.

This clone was detected a few times. The rearrangement links TRBV18 to TRBJ2-5, with unresolved D. Germline CDR1 is KGHSH and CDR2 is LQKENI. The germline V and J ends were trimmed by 5 bases and 2 bases, with 12 bases remaining between them. The CDR3 is 14 residues long. CDR3 in DNA: TGTGCCAGCTCATCAAGGACGGGTCAAGAGACCCAGTACTTC. Translated, it gives CASSSRTGQETQYF.

The chain joins TRBV25-1 to TRBJ1-5; 8 bases fit TRBD1. CDR1 is MGHDK, CDR2 SYGVNS, per germline. V dropped 4 bases and J dropped 5; count of bases not matched to a gene: 10. CDR3 length equals 16 residues. CDR3 sequence (DNA): TGTGCCAGCAGTGCCGAACAGGGGGTATCGGATCAGCCCCAGCATTTT. Protein: CASSAEQGVSDQPQHF. The whole variable domain, remainder taken from reference TRBV25-1 and TRBJ1-5, is EADIYQTPRYLVIGTGKKITLECSQTMGHDKMYWYQQDPGMELHLIHYSYGVNSTEKGDLSSESTVSRIRTEHFPLTLESARPSHTSQYLCASSAEQGVSDQPQHFGDGTRLSIL.

In its sample, this clone was seen a few times. The chain combines TRBV7-9 with TRBJ2-7, with D maybe TRBD2 (6 bases). CDR1 is SEHNR and CDR2 is FQNEAQ in the germline V gene (reference sequence). The CDR3 extends over 15 amino acids. Trimming left V 0 bases short and J 6 bases short, with 15 bases between. Here the CDR3 reads CASSLAQGLIGEQYF. The CDR3 region has the DNA TGTGCCAGCAGCTTAGCTCAGGGACTGATCGGCGAGCAGTACTTC.

This clone has only a few counts. The DNA of the CDR3 is TGTGCCAGCAGCTTAGACGGGACGCCTAGCGATGAGCAGTTCTTC. Amino acid sequence: CASSLDGTPSDEQFF. The chain is built from TRBV11-3 and TRBJ2-1, with D perhaps matching TRBD2 (6 bases). Trimming shortened V by 0 bases and J by 8 bases, and 14 bases separated the two germline ends. Looked up from germline, CDR1 is SGHNT and CDR2 is YENEEA. The CDR3 sequence is 15 residues long. The whole variable domain, remainder taken from reference TRBV11-3 and TRBJ2-1, is EAGVVQSPRYKIIEKKQPVAFWCNPISGHNTLYWYLQNLGQGPELLIRYENEEAVDDSQLPKDRFSAERLKGVDSTLKIQPAELGDSAVYLCASSLDGTPSDEQFFGPGTRLTVL.

As concerns this clone: Different DNA sequences within this sample yield the same CDR3. This rearrangement joins TRBV18 to TRBJ1-1; TRBD1 aligns across 9 bases. The CDR3 contains 15 residues. Germline CDR1 reads KGHSH; CDR2 reads LQKENI. V lost 2 bases to trimming and J lost 0 bases; unmatched junction nucleotides: 1. DNA for the CDR3: TGTGCCAGCTCACCAGGACAGGGGATGAACACTGAAGCTTTCTTT. Amino acid sequence: CASSPGQGMNTEAFF.

The V call is TRBV19, the J call TRBJ1-1; TRBD1 agrees at 10 bases. The CDR3 is made up of 15 amino acids. Germline CDR1 and CDR2: LNHDA and SQIVND (reference sequence). Losses at the gene ends were 5 bases for V and 4 bases for J; bases not matched to a gene: 7. The CDR3 coding sequence is TGTGCCAGTAGTCGACAGGGGGCGGGTAGCACTGAAGCTTTCTTT. This gives the protein CASSRQGAGSTEAFF. Full variable domain (remainder filled in from reference TRBV19 and TRBJ1-1): DGGITQSPKYLFRKEGQNVTLSCEQNLNHDAMYWYRQDPGQGLRLIYYSQIVNDFQKGDIAEGYSVSREKKESFPLTVTSAQKNPTAFYLCASSRQGAGSTEAFFGQGTRLTVV.

V is TRBV7-9 and J is TRBJ2-1; 10 nucleotides align to TRBD1. Germline trimming cut 4 bases from V and 5 bases from J; bases unmatched to any gene: 11. The CDR3 spans 17 residues. In germline, CDR1 is SEHNR, CDR2 FQNEAQ (reference sequence). CDR3 sequence reads: CASSSLTMTGGNNEQFF. The CDR3 DNA is TGTGCCAGCAGCTCCCTCACAATGACAGGGGGCAACAATGAGCAGTTCTTC.

The CDR3 loop is CASSQDLLWDINHQPQHF. DNA of the CDR3: TGTGCCAGCAGCCAAGATCTGCTGTGGGATATAAACCATCAGCCCCAGCATTTT. The chain has TRBV4-2 and TRBJ1-5; D uncertain. V shed 0 bases and J shed 5 bases, with 20 bases lying between them. The CDR3 covers 18 residues. CDR1 is LGHNA, CDR2 YNFKEQ, per germline.

There are a few counts of this clone. The chain recombines TRBV18 with TRBJ1-2, with 7 nucleotides matching TRBD1. Germline V gene lookup returns CDR1 KGHSH and CDR2 LQKENI. This CDR3 contains 14 residues. The V gene end was trimmed by 4 bases and the J gene end by 0 bases; junction bases not matched to a gene: 2. CDR3 coding DNA: TGTGCCAGCTCACAGGGGGCGACTAACTATGGCTACACCTTC. It is translated as CASSQGATNYGYTF. The full variable domain, with the rest looked up from reference TRBV18 and TRBJ1-2, is NAGVMQNPRHLVRRRGQEARLRCSPMKGHSHVYWYRQLPEEGLKFMVYLQKENIIDESGMPKERFSAEFPKEGPSILRIQQVVRGDSAAYFCASSQGATNYGYTFGSGTRLTVV.

The chain employs TRBV5-1 and TRBJ1-1, with D tentatively TRBD1 (5 bases). CDR3 length: 16 residues. Germline V lookup: CDR1 SGHRS, CDR2 YFSETQ. Deletions cut 0 bases from V and 4 bases from J, with 16 bases between. CDR3 in DNA: TGCGCCAGCAGCTTGGCCGGGGCAGGCGGTACCACTGAAGCTTTCTTT. Translated, it gives CASSLAGAGGTTEAFF. Variable domain in full (rest from reference TRBV5-1 and TRBJ1-1): KAGVTQTPRYLIKTRGQQVTLSCSPISGHRSVSWYQQTPGQGLQFLFEYFSETQRNKGNFPGRFSGRQFSNSRSEMNVSTLELGDSALYLCASSLAGAGGTTEAFFGQGTRLTVV.

The rearrangement links TRBV7-3 to TRBJ1-2; D ambiguous. The CDR3 runs 13 residues. V was clipped by 5 bases and J by 3 bases, with 10 bases between them. CDR1 and CDR2 (germline): SGHTA, FQGTGA. CDR3 sequence (DNA): TGTGCCAGCAGCCCGGATACGGACTATGGCTACACCTTC. Encoded protein: CASSPDTDYGYTF.

This clone was counted a few times. This chain links TRBV7-9 with TRBJ2-1; D not resolved. V was trimmed by 7 bases and J by 5 bases, leaving 15 bases between them. Per the germline V gene, CDR1 is SEHNR and CDR2 is FQNEAQ (reference sequence). This CDR3 contains 14 residues. The CDR3 sequence is CASNIWGLDNEQFF. DNA of the CDR3: TGTGCCAGCAACATATGGGGTCTGGACAATGAGCAGTTCTTC.

This clone was recorded a few times. The V call is TRBV27, the J call TRBJ2-7; no reliable D call. The CDR3 consists of 12 residues. Germline-derived CDR1 and CDR2 are MNHEY and SMNVEV (reference sequence). Trimming pared 3 bases from V and 3 bases from J, leaving 6 bases between. CDR3 loop: CASSFIGYEQYF. In DNA, the CDR3 is TGTGCCAGCAGTTTTATCGGCTACGAGCAGTACTTC.

The V call is TRBV18, the J call TRBJ1-2; no definite D call. The CDR3 spans 14 residues. CDR1 KGHSH and CDR2 LQKENI come from the germline V gene. Trimming removed 1 base at V and 2 bases at J, with 8 bases between. CDR3 sequence reads: CASSPLAENYGYTF. CDR3 nucleotide sequence: TGTGCCAGCTCACCACTGGCGGAGAACTATGGCTACACCTTC. Full variable domain (outside the CDR3, taken from reference TRBV18 and TRBJ1-2): NAGVMQNPRHLVRRRGQEARLRCSPMKGHSHVYWYRQLPEEGLKFMVYLQKENIIDESGMPKERFSAEFPKEGPSILRIQQVVRGDSAAYFCASSPLAENYGYTFGSGTRLTVV.

The table lists this clone with a few counts. The chain carries TRBV5-4 and TRBJ1-1, with D possibly being TRBD1 (6 bases). The CDR3 has 15 residues. The germline V and J ends were trimmed by 0 bases and 4 bases, with 13 bases remaining between them. Germline-derived CDR1 and CDR2 are SGHNT and YYREEE (reference sequence). CDR3 nucleotide sequence: TGTGCCAGCAGCTTGGCCGGTGGCAGGGGCACTGAAGCTTTCTTT. This translates into CASSLAGGRGTEAFF.

The genes are TRBV6-6 and TRBJ2-2; 7 bases line up with TRBD1. The CDR3 loop spans 15 amino acids. Germline V gene sequence: CDR1 MNHNY, CDR2 SVGAGI (reference sequence). Trimming cost V 2 bases and J 4 bases; bases outside gene matches: 4. In DNA form, the CDR3 reads TGTGCCAGCAGTTACAGGGGGCGAGCCACCGGGGAGCTGTTTTTT. Protein sequence: CASSYRGRATGELFF.

There are a few counts of this clone. The gene calls are TRBV11-2 and TRBJ2-3; no firm D call. Germline V gene lookup returns CDR1 SGHAT and CDR2 FQNNGV. The V end was cut by 2 bases, the J end by 2 bases, with 14 bases between. The length of the CDR3 is 16 residues. This CDR3 reads CASSLMAIKDTDTQYF. As DNA, the CDR3 is TGTGCCAGCAGCTTAATGGCTATAAAGGACACAGATACGCAGTATTTT.

The sample holds a few counts of this clone. The rearrangement joins TRBV7-3 to TRBJ2-3; D is uncertain. The V end lost 5 bases, the J end lost 0 bases, and 12 bases lay between the germline ends. The CDR3 covers 15 residues. Looked up from germline, CDR1 is SGHTA and CDR2 is FQGTGA. For the CDR3, the DNA is TGTGCCAGCAGCCCACGTGGCAGGAGCACAGATACGCAGTATTTT. Its protein is CASSPRGRSTDTQYF.

This clone was counted only a few times. The rearrangement links TRBV5-1 to TRBJ1-4; 8 nucleotides match TRBD1. The CDR3 extends over 15 amino acids. Germline trimming cut 4 bases from V and 8 bases from J; bases unmatched to any gene: 10. From germline, CDR1 is SGHRS and CDR2 YFSETQ. This CDR3 is CASSPSTGETEKLFF. CDR3 bases: TGCGCCAGCAGCCCCTCGACAGGGGAAACCGAAAAACTGTTTTTT.

The CDR3 region is CASSFPGLRGYEQYF. CDR3 coding DNA: TGTGCCAGCAGCTTCCCGGGGCTCCGCGGCTACGAGCAGTACTTC. This rearrangement joins TRBV11-1 to TRBJ2-7; D is tentatively TRBD1 or TRBD2 (5 bases each). CDR1 is SGHAT, CDR2 FQDESV, per germline (reference sequence). The CDR3 runs to 15 residues. Trimming pared 3 bases from V and 3 bases from J, leaving 15 bases between. Based on the CDR3 plus reference TRBV11-1 and TRBJ2-7, the full variable domain is EAEVAQSPRYKITEKSQAVAFWCDPISGHATLYWYRQILGQGPELLVQFQDESVVDDSQLPKDRFSAERLKGVDSTLKIQPAELGDSAMYLCASSFPGLRGYEQYFGPGTRLTVT.

This clone has more than one count but fewer than ten. The chain is built from TRBV14 and TRBJ1-2; D might be TRBD1 (5 bases). Germline assignment: CDR1 SGHDN and CDR2 FVKESK. V was clipped by 4 bases and J by 4 bases, with 10 bases between them. There are 13 residues in the CDR3. The chain's CDR3 is CASSPGLAYGYTF. In DNA form, the CDR3 reads TGTGCCAGCAGCCCGGGACTCGCCTATGGCTACACCTTC.

The chain is built from TRBV5-1 and TRBJ1-1; 7 bases are a match to TRBD1. Unmatched junction bases numbered 7, after V lost 5 bases and J lost 0 bases. The germline V gene has CDR1 SGHRS and CDR2 YFSETQ. CDR3 length: 15 amino acids. The CDR3 bases are TGCGCCAGCAGATCCTCGGGACAGCTGAACACTGAAGCTTTCTTT. Amino acids: CASRSSGQLNTEAFF.

This clone has just a few counts. This rearrangement joins TRBV18 to TRBJ2-7, with 8 bases matching TRBD1. This CDR3 is built from 14 residues. Germline loops: CDR1 KGHSH, CDR2 LQKENI. Trimming cost V 3 bases and J 6 bases; bases outside gene matches: 7. The CDR3 bases are TGTGCCAGCTCACCTGACAGGGGCGCGTCCGAGCAGTACTTC. Translating gives CASSPDRGASEQYF.

The chain links TRBV19 to TRBJ1-5; D might be TRBD1 (5 bases). Trimming removed 1 base at V and 6 bases at J, with 13 bases between. This CDR3 has 15 residues. CDR1 is LNHDA and CDR2 is SQIVND in the germline V gene (reference sequence). As DNA, the CDR3 is TGTGCCAGTAGTATAGTAGGGGTTCGAGTTCAGCCCCAGCATTTT. Protein sequence: CASSIVGVRVQPQHF.

The chain links TRBV7-3 to TRBJ2-3, with D possibly matching TRBD1 (6 bases). Germline CDR1 reads SGHTA; CDR2 reads FQGTGA. The CDR3 covers 15 residues. The V end was cut by 1 base, the J end by 2 bases, with 10 bases between. CDR3: CASSLRQGNTDTQYF. CDR3 DNA sequence: TGTGCCAGCAGCTTAAGGCAGGGGAACACAGATACGCAGTATTTT.

The genes are TRBV30 and TRBJ1-3; possible D gene TRBD1, 6 bases. CDR1 is GTSNPN, CDR2 SVGIG, per germline (reference sequence). This CDR3 has 17 residues. Trimming stripped 0 bases from V and 2 bases from J, with 17 bases between. The CDR3 sequence: CAWSVPIGQGTGNTIYF. CDR3 in DNA: TGTGCCTGGAGTGTACCGATCGGGCAGGGGACTGGAAACACCATATATTTT.

This clone was counted a few times. This chain connects TRBV7-2 to TRBJ2-1, with TRBD2 matching 7 bases. The V gene end was trimmed by 0 bases and the J gene end by 8 bases; junction bases not matched to a gene: 1. The germline V gene has CDR1 SGHTA and CDR2 FQGNSA. The CDR3 sequence is 13 residues long. The CDR3 reads CASSLARGYEQFF. The DNA for the CDR3 is TGTGCCAGCAGCTTAGCGCGGGGGTATGAGCAGTTCTTC. The full variable domain, its missing parts supplied by reference TRBV7-2 and TRBJ2-1, is GAGVSQSPSNKVTEKGKDVELRCDPISGHTALYWYRQSLGQGLEFLIYFQGNSAPDKSGLPSDRFSAERTGGSVSTLTIQRTQQEDSAVYLCASSLARGYEQFFGPGTRLTVL.

The rearrangement links TRBV5-1 to TRBJ1-5; weak D call: TRBD1 (5 bases). Germline V lookup: CDR1 SGHRS, CDR2 YFSETQ. There are 14 residues in the CDR3. The V gene lost 5 bases and the J gene lost 0 bases, with 9 bases spanning the gap. In nucleotides, the CDR3 is TGCGCCAGCAGTGGGGGAGATAGCAATCAGCCCCAGCATTTT. It translates to CASSGGDSNQPQHF.